The entry below describes one T cell receptor (beta chain). These data come from a study of T cell repertoires in cytomegalovirus infection. Study as a whole: Evidence of both CMV infection and a matching HLA type came from public TCR beta signatures.

CDR3 length: 15 residues. In germline, CDR1 is DFQATT, CDR2 SNEGSKA (reference sequence). With 6 bases clipped from V and 2 bases from J, the junction kept 10 bases outside the gene matches. TCRdb fed the reads into MiXCR, producing one record per CDR3 protein. In the table there are 450,000 to 600,000 distinct CDR3 sequences, roughly 12% of which are singletons. This TCR was recovered from a human donor in good health (CMV status not recorded). Some clones in this sample may be carry-over from other donors' samples. The V gene is TRBV20-1, the J gene TRBJ2-7; 10 bases are a match to TRBD2. Source material: PBMCs. CDR3 residues: CSASGLAKTPYEQYF. CDR3 coding DNA: TGCAGTGCCTCGGGACTAGCGAAAACTCCCTACGAGCAGTACTTC.